This T cell receptor beta chain was captured by sequencing in a study of T cells in Graves' hyperthyroidism and ophthalmopathy. The CDR3 is made up of 14 amino acids. CDR1 is SGDLS and CDR2 is YYNGEE in the germline V gene. Unmatched junction bases numbered 4, after V lost 0 bases and J lost 6 bases. In this sample, this clonotype turned up many times. TCR beta CDR3 regions were amplified from RNA. HTBI primers drove first-round RT-PCR of the TCR CDR3. Each CDR3 protein is one row after TCRdb ran MiXCR on the multiplex PCR reads. The data show a few hundred thousand distinct CDR3 sequences, 15% to 19% seen once.

The material sequenced was blood. V and J are TRBV9 and TRBJ1-1; 8 positions match TRBD1. This TCR was recovered from a woman in her 30s with Graves' hyperthyroidism. CDR3 DNA: TGTGCCAGCAGCGTAGTAGCACAGGGGGCTGAAGCTTTCTTT. Its protein product is CASSVVAQGAEAFF.